What follows is one T cell receptor (beta chain) and its context. Its target is not known. Treatment defined: some 20 received Ad26.COV2.S at low or high dose, single or two shots; several received placebo; per-sample allocation not given. Day 63 following the first vaccine or placebo injection was when the samples were taken. A Boston donor was an adult aged 18-55 years. Germline lookup yields CDR1 MDHEN and CDR2 SYDVKM. The V and J ends lost 7 bases and 2 bases respectively, with 6 bases between them. The CDR3 runs 11 residues. These data belong to a study of Ad26.COV2.S vaccination and SARS-CoV-2 variants. Background on the study: Donor was in the COV1001 Ad26.COV2.S trial arm. General study points: Non-spike TCR breadth did not differ much between vaccine and placebo recipients.

The table came from immunoSEQ multiplex PCR; TCRdb's copy has only in-frame clones and leaves some out. The sample holds 440,000 or so clones, less than 95% seen once. The sequenced sample was peripheral blood, obtained in a trial of Ad26.COV2.S vaccine versus placebo. V usage is TRBV28 and J usage is TRBJ2-7, with D possibly matching TRBD1 (5 bases). This receptor was obtained from a person between 18 and 65 years old who received the Ad26.COV2.S COVID-19 vaccine or a placebo. The CDR3 protein is CASTRAYEQYF. CDR3 DNA: TGTGCCAGCACCAGGGCCTACGAGCAGTACTTC.